This TCR beta chain was found in a study of T cell responses to AZD1222 COVID-19 vaccine. Study details: The analysis combined second doses at about 4 or about 12 weeks.

Germline CDR1 reads LNHDA; CDR2 reads SQIVND (reference sequence). The ends lost 6 bases at V and 1 base at J; junction bases unmatched: 5. This CDR3 spans 15 amino acids. Of note for this clone: As yet, its antigen is unknown.

Points from the study as a whole: The donor group comprised mostly white British people and more females; the analysis possibly underestimated clonal diversity. Repertoires were collected only later (after the peak T cell response had occurred). Breadth and depth of Spike-specific TCRs rose after two AZD1222 doses.

Using immunoSEQ multiplex PCR, the repertoire was profiled, and TCRdb retains in-frame clones only, with some absent. This table holds tens of thousands of clones, 90% found once. This chain uses TRBV19 with TRBJ2-1; 8 bases match TRBD2. This material consisted of peripheral blood, taken on day 0 of AZD1222 vaccination. The TCR originated in an adult in good health. CDR3 in DNA: TGTGCCAGTAGCAGTCGGGGGGGATCCTACAATGAGCAGTTCTTC. Its protein is CASSSRGGSYNEQFF.